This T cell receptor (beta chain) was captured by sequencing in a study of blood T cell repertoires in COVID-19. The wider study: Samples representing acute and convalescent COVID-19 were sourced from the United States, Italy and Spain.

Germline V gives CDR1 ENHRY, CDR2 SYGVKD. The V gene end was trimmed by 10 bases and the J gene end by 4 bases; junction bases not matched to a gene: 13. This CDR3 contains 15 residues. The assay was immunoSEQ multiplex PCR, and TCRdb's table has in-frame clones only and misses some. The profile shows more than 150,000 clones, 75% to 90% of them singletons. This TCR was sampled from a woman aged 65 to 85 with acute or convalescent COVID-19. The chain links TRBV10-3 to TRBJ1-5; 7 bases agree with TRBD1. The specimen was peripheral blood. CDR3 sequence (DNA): TGTGCCACAGGGGAACAGGGGTTTGGTAATCAGCCCCAGCATTTT. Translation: CATGEQGFGNQPQHF.